The 30 T cell receptor beta chains reported below all come from one sample, sequenced in a study of monozygotic twins with inflammatory bowel disease. Following a re-call of the 5' RACE reads, TCRdb has one entry per CDR3 protein and lacks DNA. Its listing shows some 200,000 distinct CDR3 sequences. Sequenced input: blood. These receptors originate from a human donor with ulcerative colitis or Crohn's disease, or a healthy co-twin of an affected twin (not recorded which).

The genes are TRBV11-2 and TRBJ1-1; TCRdb reports TRBD1, a call that lacks DNA to check it against. The CDR3 contains 15 residues. CDR1 SGHAT and CDR2 FQNNGV come from the germline V gene. This chain's CDR3 is CASSVMGQSNTEAFF.

V is TRBV7-9 and J is TRBJ1-3. CDR1 is SEHNR, CDR2 FQNEAQ, per germline (reference sequence). The CDR3 consists of 15 residues. CDR3 region: CASSLAVGPGNTIYF. The full variable domain, with the rest looked up from reference TRBV7-9 and TRBJ1-3, is DTGVSQNPRHKITKRGQNVTFRCDPISEHNRLYWYRQTLGQGPEFLTYFQNEAQLEKSRLLSDRFSAERPKGSFSTLEIQRTEQGDSAMYLCASSLAVGPGNTIYFGEGSWLTVV.

The chain couples TRBV5-1 to TRBJ2-5. From germline, CDR1 is SGHRS and CDR2 YFSETQ. There are 13 residues in the CDR3. The CDR3 loop reads CASSLDRGGTQYF.

The rearrangement joins TRBV27 to TRBJ1-6; the TRBD1 assignment by TCRdb is unverifiable without DNA. The CDR3 consists of 15 residues. From germline, CDR1 is MNHEY and CDR2 SMNVEV (reference sequence). The chain's CDR3 is CASSLLGQGNSPLHF.

V gene TRBV5-6 combines with J gene TRBJ2-2. Germline lookup yields CDR1 SGHDT and CDR2 YYEEEE. This CDR3 contains 16 residues. The chain's CDR3 is CASSLLRNPNTGELFF.

This chain links TRBV6-1 with TRBJ1-2; TCRdb's D gene call, TRBD1, goes unchecked for lack of DNA. The CDR3 is 20 amino acids. Looked up from germline, CDR1 is MNHNS and CDR2 is SASEGT. The CDR3 sequence: CASSEVLLGTGGASNYGYTF.

Here the CDR3 reads CAISDPRGPRDTGELFF. The chain is built from TRBV10-3 and TRBJ2-2; TCRdb designates TRBD1, a call that cannot be tested without DNA. CDR3 size: 17 residues. Germline V lookup: CDR1 ENHRY, CDR2 SYGVKD.

The CDR3 is CASSLRQEVTEAFF. The gene calls are TRBV7-9 and TRBJ1-1; the TCRdb call, TRBD1, lacks DNA for checking. The CDR3 covers 14 residues. Germline assignment: CDR1 SEHNR and CDR2 FQNEAQ (reference sequence).

The rearrangement links TRBV10-3 to TRBJ1-3. Looked up from germline, CDR1 is ENHRY and CDR2 is SYGVKD. This CDR3 has 15 residues. CDR3 loop: CAISESRSSGNTIYF.

The chain combines TRBV21-1 with TRBJ2-1. TRBV21-1 is classified as a pseudogene. This CDR3 has 14 residues. Here the CDR3 reads CASSKGSSYNEQFF.

The chain combines TRBV5-6 with TRBJ1-1. Germline CDR1 reads SGHDT; CDR2 reads YYEEEE. The length of the CDR3 is 14 residues. The CDR3 loop is CASSLERAIPEAFF.

The J gene is TRBJ2-3, the V gene TRBV5-1; TCRdb selects TRBD2, and the lack of DNA leaves this call unchecked. The germline V gene encodes CDR1 SGHRS and CDR2 YFSETQ. This CDR3 has 18 amino acids. Here the CDR3 reads CASSQLPVTSGPGGTQYF.

The CDR3 spells CASSPRGKGENEQFF. V is TRBV27 and J is TRBJ2-1; TCRdb lists TRBD1, though no DNA is available to test this call. The CDR3 has 15 residues. Germline-derived CDR1 and CDR2 are MNHEY and SMNVEV (reference sequence).

This rearrangement joins TRBV5-1 to TRBJ1-3. CDR3 length equals 15 residues. Germline CDR1 SGHRS, CDR2 YFSETQ. Here the CDR3 reads CASTDGAFSGNTIYF.

The V call is TRBV20-1, the J call TRBJ2-3; the TCRdb D gene call, TRBD1, has no DNA to confirm it. This CDR3 is built from 14 residues. In germline, CDR1 is DFQATT, CDR2 SNEGSKA (reference sequence). CDR3: CSARVTDGTDTQYF.

This chain connects TRBV12-3 or TRBV12-4 to TRBJ2-1; the D call of TRBD1 rests on TCRdb alone, since no DNA is present to check it. The CDR3 runs 14 residues. The CDR3 is CASSIRQGAGEQFF.

V usage is TRBV20-1 and J usage is TRBJ2-2; the TRBD2 assignment by TCRdb is unverifiable without DNA. The CDR3 is 16 residues long. Germline lookup yields CDR1 DFQATT and CDR2 SNEGSKA (reference sequence). The CDR3 loop is CSARRGAGVESGELFF.

CDR3 sequence reads: CSAREKGGDNYEQYF. The rearrangement links TRBV20-1 to TRBJ2-7; there is no DNA to check the TCRdb D call of TRBD1. Germline CDR1 DFQATT, CDR2 SNEGSKA (reference sequence). This CDR3 spans 15 amino acids.

The chain is built from TRBV12-3 or TRBV12-4 and TRBJ1-4. The CDR3 loop spans 13 amino acids. CDR3 amino acids: CASSPQSAEKLFF.

The chain has TRBV5-5 and TRBJ2-3; without DNA, the TCRdb call of TRBD1 cannot be checked. Germline V gives CDR1 SGHKS, CDR2 YYEKEE (reference sequence). The CDR3 extends over 15 amino acids. The CDR3 sequence is CASSLQGANTDTQYF. Full variable domain (outside the CDR3, taken from reference TRBV5-5 and TRBJ2-3): DAGVTQSPTHLIKTRGQQVTLRCSPISGHKSVSWYQQVLGQGPQFIFQYYEKEERGRGNFPDRFSARQFPNYSSELNVNALLLGDSALYLCASSLQGANTDTQYFGPGTRLTVL.

The rearrangement joins TRBV15 to TRBJ1-2; TCRdb designates TRBD1, a call that cannot be tested without DNA. The length of the CDR3 is 14 residues. CDR1 and CDR2 from the germline V gene are LNHNV and YYDKDF (reference sequence). This CDR3 is CATEAGGAGYGYTF.

The rearrangement uses TRBV7-9 and TRBJ1-2. The CDR3 extends over 14 amino acids. Germline lookup yields CDR1 SEHNR and CDR2 FQNEAQ (reference sequence). CDR3 region: CASSLGQNNYGYTF.

This chain joins TRBV5-1 and TRBJ2-5; lacking DNA, the TRBD1 call made by TCRdb goes unchecked. The CDR3 totals 14 residues. Germline CDR1 reads SGHRS; CDR2 reads YFSETQ. This CDR3 is CASSGNRAVKTQYF.

This chain joins TRBV7-8 and TRBJ2-4. The CDR3 is made up of 15 amino acids. Germline V CDR1 and CDR2: SGHVS, FQNEAQ. CDR3 region: CASSSPRDNKNIQYF. The variable domain in full, with the rest retrieved from reference TRBV7-8 and TRBJ2-4, is GAGVSQSPRYKVAKRGQDVALRCDPISGHVSLFWYQQALGQGPEFLTYFQNEAQLDKSGLPSDRFFAERPEGSVSTLKIQRTQQEDSAVYLCASSSPRDNKNIQYFGAGTRLSVL.

This chain joins TRBV7-8 and TRBJ1-5; TCRdb calls TRBD1, which cannot be checked without DNA. Germline V CDR1 and CDR2: SGHVS, FQNEAQ. The length of the CDR3 is 15 residues. CDR3: CASSLAETGDQPQHF.

J is TRBJ1-5 and V is TRBV7-2. The germline CDR1 and CDR2 sequences are SGHTA and FQGNSA. The CDR3 extends over 17 amino acids. CDR3 sequence reads: CASSLGTVLHSNQPQHF.

The chain employs TRBV5-1 and TRBJ1-1; TCRdb's D call, TRBD1, is unchecked because there is no DNA. CDR1 SGHRS and CDR2 YFSETQ come from the germline V gene. The CDR3 totals 15 residues. This CDR3 reads CASSLVGGANTEAFF.

The chain employs TRBV9 and TRBJ2-7; the D gene TCRdb calls, TRBD1, cannot be checked with no DNA. The CDR3 extends over 15 amino acids. Per germline, CDR1 SGDLS and CDR2 YYNGEE. CDR3 sequence: CASSVGDRGTYEQYF.

The chain couples TRBV7-6 to TRBJ2-1. This CDR3 comprises 14 residues. The germline gives CDR1 SGHVS, CDR2 FNYEAQ. This CDR3 is CASSLWGSYNEQFF.

This rearrangement joins TRBV5-1 to TRBJ2-2; TCRdb's assignment of TRBD1 cannot be checked, as there is no DNA. The CDR3 extends over 14 amino acids. Germline-derived CDR1 and CDR2 are SGHRS and YFSETQ. The CDR3 here is CASSETGGSGELFF.